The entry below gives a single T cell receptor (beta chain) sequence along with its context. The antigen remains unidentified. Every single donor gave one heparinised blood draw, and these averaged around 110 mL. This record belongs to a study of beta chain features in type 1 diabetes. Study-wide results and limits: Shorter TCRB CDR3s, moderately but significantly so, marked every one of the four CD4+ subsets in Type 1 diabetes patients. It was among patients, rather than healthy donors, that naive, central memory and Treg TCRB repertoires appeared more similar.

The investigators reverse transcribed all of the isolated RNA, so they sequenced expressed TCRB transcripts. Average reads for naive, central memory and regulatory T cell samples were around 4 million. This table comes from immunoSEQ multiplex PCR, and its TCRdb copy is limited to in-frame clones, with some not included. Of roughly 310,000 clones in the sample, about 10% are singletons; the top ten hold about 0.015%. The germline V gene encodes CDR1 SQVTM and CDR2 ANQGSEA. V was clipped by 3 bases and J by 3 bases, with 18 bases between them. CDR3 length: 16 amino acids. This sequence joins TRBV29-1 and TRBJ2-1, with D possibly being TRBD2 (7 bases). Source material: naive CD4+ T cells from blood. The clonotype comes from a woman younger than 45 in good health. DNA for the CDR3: TGCAGCGTTGACGGGGGGCTAGCGGCCTTCTACAATGAGCAGTTCTTC. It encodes CSVDGGLAAFYNEQFF.